One sample yielded the 10 T cell receptor beta chains listed below, sequenced in a study of T-cell reconstitution after alpha-beta-depleted transplantation in children. Unique molecular identifiers were built into the TCRbeta library. TCRdb re-called the PCR reads through MiXCR, storing one row per CDR3 protein. Of 260,000 or so distinct CDR3 sequences listed, approximately 12% are singletons. Sequencing was performed on PBMCs from the stem cell graft donor, taken from the stem cell graft. These receptors were collected from a human donor who donated a stem cell graft to a child with acute lymphoblastic leukemia.

In its sample, this clonotype was seen many times. This chain uses TRBV9 with TRBJ1-5; 8 nucleotides line up with TRBD1. Germline V gene sequence: CDR1 SGDLS, CDR2 YYNGEE. V lost 2 bases and J lost 3; bases outside the gene matches: 4. The CDR3 totals 15 residues. The CDR3 bases are TGTGCCAGCAGCGTCGGACAGGGCCACAATCAGCCCCAGCATTTT. Its translation is CASSVGQGHNQPQHF.

This clonotype was recorded a few times. This chain links TRBV28 with TRBJ2-5; 7 bases match TRBD1. Germline V gene lookup returns CDR1 MDHEN and CDR2 SYDVKM. CDR3 length: 14 amino acids. The J segment lost 5 bases and the V segment lost 2 bases, leaving 5 bases of the junction unmatched. This CDR3 is CASSLDRAGETQYF. In DNA form, the CDR3 reads TGTGCCAGCAGTTTAGACAGGGCTGGGGAGACCCAGTACTTC. The full variable domain, rest sourced from reference TRBV28 and TRBJ2-5, is DVKVTQSSRYLVKRTGEKVFLECVQDMDHENMFWYRQDPGLGLRLIYFSYDVKMKEKGDIPEGYSVSREKKERFSLILESASTNQTSMYLCASSLDRAGETQYFGPGTRLLVL.

There are many counts of this clonotype. The chain recombines TRBV28 with TRBJ2-3; 7 bases are shared with TRBD2. V gave up 8 bases and J gave up 2 bases; unmatched junction bases: 10. This CDR3 has 15 amino acids. CDR1 and CDR2 from the germline V gene are MDHEN and SYDVKM. CDR3 bases: TGTGCCAGCGGATCCCGGGCGGGGGTCACAGATACGCAGTATTTT. It translates to CASGSRAGVTDTQYF.

This clonotype was recorded many times. V is TRBV3-1 and J is TRBJ2-7, with 9 bases that match TRBD1. V lost 4 bases to trimming and J lost 5 bases; unmatched junction nucleotides: 3. CDR1 LGHDT and CDR2 YNNKEL come from the germline V gene (reference sequence). The CDR3 loop spans 13 amino acids. The CDR3 DNA follows: TGTGCCAGCAGCCCCCGGGACAGGGACGAGCAGTACTTC. It yields the protein CASSPRDRDEQYF.

This clonotype was counted many times. The V gene is TRBV5-8, the J gene TRBJ2-7, with D possibly TRBD2 on 6 matching bases. This CDR3 spans 14 amino acids. CDR1 is SGHTS and CDR2 is YDEGEE in the germline V gene. Between the trimmed V and J ends, which lost 0 bases and 3 bases, there was a span of 10 bases. For the CDR3, the DNA is TGTGCCAGCAGCTTGGCCGGGAGAAACTACGAGCAGTACTTC. It is translated as CASSLAGRNYEQYF.

V gene TRBV28 combines with J gene TRBJ1-2; TRBD1 matches at 9 bases. There are 15 residues in the CDR3. With V trimmed by 5 bases and J by 3 bases, 7 bases remained unmatched. Germline V gene data show CDR1 as MDHEN and CDR2 as SYDVKM. The CDR3 DNA sequence: TGTGCCAGCAGTGCTACAGGGGGCGCGGACTATGGCTACACCTTC. Translated: CASSATGGADYGYTF.

The chain combines TRBV28 with TRBJ1-2; D gene unclear. Germline V lookup: CDR1 MDHEN, CDR2 SYDVKM. The CDR3 loop spans 11 amino acids. Deletions cut 6 bases from V and 8 bases from J, with 10 bases between. The CDR3 sequence is CASRFRHGYTF. The CDR3 bases are TGTGCCAGCAGATTCCGGCACGGCTACACCTTC.

The sample holds many counts of this clonotype. CDR3 sequence (DNA): TGCAGTGCTAGAGATCCCGGGGCCCCGCAGTATTTT. Translated, it gives CSARDPGAPQYF. The chain couples TRBV20-1 to TRBJ2-3; D may match TRBD1 or TRBD2 (5 bases each). The length of the CDR3 is 12 residues. Trimming left V 0 bases short and J 10 bases short, with 11 bases between. Germline lookup yields CDR1 DFQATT and CDR2 SNEGSKA (reference sequence).

With respect to this clonotype: This sequence may be a read error, since a much larger clone differs from it by one base. The chain links TRBV6-5 to TRBJ1-5; tentative D call: TRBD1 (5 bases). CDR3 size: 18 residues. Trimming cost V 6 bases and J 6 bases, with 27 bases left between them. Looked up from germline, CDR1 is MNHEY and CDR2 is SVGAGI. The CDR3 region has the DNA TGTGCCAGCAGGTACAAACCACGGGCGGGGGAACTCACTCAGCCCCAGCATTTT. As protein: CASRYKPRAGELTQPQHF.

This clonotype showed up many times. The rearrangement joins TRBV5-1 to TRBJ2-1, with D unclear. V was trimmed by 3 bases and J by 5 bases, leaving 12 bases between them. Germline values: CDR1 SGHRS, CDR2 YFSETQ. The CDR3 consists of 14 residues. The CDR3 nucleotides read TGCGCCAGCAGCTGGAGCCGACTCGACAATGAGCAGTTCTTC. This gives the protein CASSWSRLDNEQFF.